The rows below give T cell receptor beta chains drawn from one sample of a study of human T cells and chemical hapten exposure. TCRdb fed the RACE reads into MiXCR, producing one record per CDR3 protein. The sample records roughly 360,000 distinct CDR3 sequences, approximately 5% being singletons. The sample here was whole blood, taken in connection with sensitization to the hapten diphenylcyclopropenone (DPC). Source of these receptors: a woman between 50 and 59 years old with alopecia areata. Some clones in this sample may be carry-over from other donors' samples. Each CDR3 is given with its conserved first and last residue. A D gene is named only where the DNA matches it firmly. A clone size is listed for some rows: how often the clone was seen (once, few, many), or a class if it is expanded.

j_gene,abundance,v_gene,d_gene,len,CDR3nt,CDR3aa
TRBJ2-2,many,TRBV29-1,-,12,TGCAGCGTTGACGGAAACACCGGGGAGCTGTTTTTT,CSVDGNTGELFF
TRBJ2-1,many,TRBV12-3/TRBV12-4,TRBD1,15,TGTGCCAGCAGTTTTTGGGGACAGGGTAAGAATGAGCAGTTCTTC,CASSFWGQGKNEQFF
TRBJ1-2,many,TRBV28,-,13,TGTGCCAGCCGGCTACAGGGAGATGATGGCTACACCTTC,CASRLQGDDGYTF
TRBJ2-1,-,TRBV28,-,15,TGTGCCAGCAGTTTATGGGAGGCACAGTCCATTGAGCAGTTCTTC,CASSLWEAQSIEQFF
TRBJ1-2,few,TRBV3-1,TRBD1,10,TGTGCCAGCTGGGACAGCGGCTACACCTTC,CASWDSGYTF
TRBJ2-5,-,TRBV29-1,-,14,TGCAGCGTTGGGGATGGGGGGCGCTTGGAGACCCAGTACTTC,CSVGDGGRLETQYF
TRBJ2-1,few,TRBV2,-,10,TGTGCCAGCAAGGGCTATGGGCAGTTCTTC,CASKGYGQFF
TRBJ1-2,few,TRBV24-1,TRBD1,14,TGTGCCACCAGCCCGGGGGACAGGGCCTTTGGCTACACCTTC,CATSPGDRAFGYTF
TRBJ2-7,many,TRBV4-1,-,13,TGCGCCAGCAGCCCCCCGGCCTCTTGGGAGCAGTACTTC,CASSPPASWEQYF
TRBJ2-5,many,TRBV12-3/TRBV12-4,TRBD2,13,TGTGCCAGCAGTCGAGCGGGGGGCGAGACCCAGTACTTC,CASSRAGGETQYF
TRBJ2-6,-,TRBV12-3/TRBV12-4,-,16,TGTGCCAGCAGTTTCCCCGACAGGTCTGGGGCCAACGTCCTGACTTTC,CASSFPDRSGANVLTF
TRBJ2-7,many,TRBV10-3,TRBD1,13,TGTGCCATCAGTGAGACAGGGGACTACGAGCAGTACTTC,CAISETGDYEQYF
TRBJ1-2,many,TRBV28,-,12,TGTGCCAGCCTTCCAGGGGAATCTGGCTACACCTTC,CASLPGESGYTF
TRBJ2-2,-,TRBV6-5,-,15,TGTGCCAGCAGTTATACGGGAGCAGGTATCGGGGAGCTGTTTTTT,CASSYTGAGIGELFF
TRBJ1-3,many,TRBV18,-,13,TGTGCCAGCTCCCCTGACTCTGGAAACACCATATATTTT,CASSPDSGNTIYF
TRBJ2-7,-,TRBV29-1,TRBD1,12,TGCAGCGTTGAAAAACAGGGGAGCGAGCAGTACTTC,CSVEKQGSEQYF
TRBJ2-3,many,TRBV27,TRBD1,16,TGTGCCAGCAGTCCCCGGACAGGCCTTTTCACAGATACGCAGTATTTT,CASSPRTGLFTDTQYF
TRBJ2-1,many,TRBV2,TRBD2,16,TGTGCCAGCAGTGAATCGGCGGGGGGATGGTACAATGAGCAGTTCTTC,CASSESAGGWYNEQFF
TRBJ2-1,-,TRBV12-3/TRBV12-4,-,14,TGTGCCAGCAGTTTATCAGGGGGGGCCAATGAGCAGTTCTTC,CASSLSGGANEQFF
TRBJ2-1,many,TRBV7-6,TRBD2,13,TGTGCCAGCAGCTCCGGGACTAGCGGGGGCCCGTTCTTC,CASSSGTSGGPFF
TRBJ2-5,-,TRBV27,TRBD1,14,TGTGCCAGCAGTCCCAGGGGGCGCGGAGAGACCCAGTACTTC,CASSPRGRGETQYF
TRBJ2-5,many,TRBV12-3/TRBV12-4,TRBD1,15,TGTGCCAGCAGTCCCCAAGGGACAGGGCAAGAGACCCAGTACTTC,CASSPQGTGQETQYF
TRBJ2-3,few,TRBV6-5,-,15,TGTGCCAGCAGTTACGAGGGGGTGGGCACAGATACGCAGTATTTT,CASSYEGVGTDTQYF
TRBJ2-3,many,TRBV6-5,-,14,TGTGCCAGCAGCGGAGGGGTGAGGACAGATACGCAGTATTTT,CASSGGVRTDTQYF
TRBJ2-5,many,TRBV2,-,12,TGTGCCAGCAGTGACACGGGTTTAGCCCAGTACTTC,CASSDTGLAQYF
TRBJ1-1,many,TRBV7-9,-,13,TGTGCCAGCAGCTTAGACTTTAATACTGAAGCTTTCTTT,CASSLDFNTEAFF
TRBJ2-1,many,TRBV9,-,13,TGTGCCAGCAGCGTAGTGACCTCCAATGAGCAGTTCTTC,CASSVVTSNEQFF
TRBJ1-6,many,TRBV28,-,15,TGTGCCAGCACACTAGGGGGCTCCTATAATTCACCCCTCCACTTT,CASTLGGSYNSPLHF
TRBJ1-1,few,TRBV3-1,TRBD1,14,TGTGCCAGCAGCCAAGAGGGACAGGGGTCTGAAGCTTTCTTT,CASSQEGQGSEAFF
TRBJ2-1,many,TRBV5-1,TRBD2,15,TGCGCCAGCAGCCCCGGGACTAGCGGGGCCAATGAGCAGTTCTTC,CASSPGTSGANEQFF
TRBJ1-6,-,TRBV6-5,TRBD1,14,TGTGCCAGCAGGGGACAGGGCGGCGGTTCACCCCTCCACTTT,CASRGQGGGSPLHF
TRBJ2-5,-,TRBV4-1,-,16,TGCGCCAGCAGCCAAGACTCTCGGGGCCTTCAAGAGACCCAGTACTTC,CASSQDSRGLQETQYF
TRBJ2-4,many,TRBV21-1,-,16,TGTGCCAGCAGCGATAAAAGCTCTAACGCCAAAAACATTCAGTACTTC,CASSDKSSNAKNIQYF
TRBJ2-3,few,TRBV29-1,-,14,TGCAGCGTTGTAACGGAGTGGGCGACAGATACGCAGTATTTT,CSVVTEWATDTQYF
TRBJ2-7,many,TRBV7-9,-,11,TGTGCCAGCAGCCTGGACCGCGAGCAGTACTTC,CASSLDREQYF
TRBJ2-2,-,TRBV12-3/TRBV12-4,-,14,TGTGCCAGCAGTCCCGTCGGGGGCACCGGGGAGCTGTTTTTT,CASSPVGGTGELFF
TRBJ2-1,many,TRBV12-3/TRBV12-4,-,13,TGTGCCAGCAGTTGGGGCAGCTACAATGAGCAGTTCTTC,CASSWGSYNEQFF
TRBJ2-4,few,TRBV2,TRBD1,16,TGTGCCAGCAGTTTGGACAGGGCTGGAGGCAAAAACATTCAGTACTTC,CASSLDRAGGKNIQYF
TRBJ2-6,many,TRBV3-1,-,16,TGTGCCAGCAGCCACCGGATCTTGTCGGGGGCCAACGTCCTGACTTTC,CASSHRILSGANVLTF
TRBJ1-2,many,TRBV7-8,-,16,TGTGCCAGCAGCCTAATCGACAGGCCGCTCAACTATGGCTACACCTTC,CASSLIDRPLNYGYTF
TRBJ1-2,many,TRBV7-3,-,14,TGTGCCAGCAGCCGGGGACGGGAGAACTATGGCTACACCTTC,CASSRGRENYGYTF
TRBJ1-1,many,TRBV29-1,-,13,TGCAGCGTGGGCACCAGGGGTGGCACTGAAGCTTTCTTT,CSVGTRGGTEAFF
TRBJ2-1,-,TRBV29-1,TRBD1,13,TGCAGCGTTAGCACAGGGGGCTGGGGTGAGCAGTTCTTC,CSVSTGGWGEQFF
TRBJ2-7,many,TRBV7-9,-,12,TGTGCCAGCAGCTTAGGAGGGAGCGAGCAGTACTTC,CASSLGGSEQYF
TRBJ2-7,many,TRBV6-5,TRBD2,15,TGTGCCAGCAGTGCACTAGCGGGGGGTCCCTACGAGCAGTACTTC,CASSALAGGPYEQYF
TRBJ2-6,few,TRBV12-3/TRBV12-4,-,18,TGTGCCAGCACCCCTTCCCCAAGGGCACTAACTGGGGCCAACGTCCTGACTTTC,CASTPSPRALTGANVLTF
TRBJ1-6,many,TRBV6-5,-,15,TGTGCCAGCAGTTACTCTGCAGGGATTAATTCACCCCTCCACTTT,CASSYSAGINSPLHF
TRBJ2-1,many,TRBV12-3/TRBV12-4,TRBD2,17,TGTGCCAGCAGCACAACAATTAGCGGGGGGGCCTACAATGAGCAGTTCTTC,CASSTTISGGAYNEQFF
TRBJ2-7,few,TRBV9,-,15,TGTGCCAGCAGCCCCAACCGGGACGGGTCCTACGAGCAGTACTTC,CASSPNRDGSYEQYF
TRBJ2-3,many,TRBV9,-,17,TGTGCCAGCAGCGTGACGATGGCGTTGGAGGTCGCAGATACGCAGTATTTT,CASSVTMALEVADTQYF
TRBJ2-6,-,TRBV28,TRBD2,16,TGTGCCAGCAGCCCCGGGAGGGCTTCTGGGGACAACGTCCTGACTTTC,CASSPGRASGDNVLTF
TRBJ1-5,many,TRBV2,-,13,TGTGCCACCTACGACGGTCTTAATCAGCCCCAGCATTTT,CATYDGLNQPQHF
TRBJ2-2,many,TRBV20-1,TRBD2,18,TGCAGTGCTAGAGCCAGGGTCGGACTAGCGGGGAATACCGGGGAGCTGTTTTTT,CSARARVGLAGNTGELFF
TRBJ2-7,-,TRBV29-1,-,14,TGCAGCGGCGGAGAGGGGGAGGGCTCCTACGAGCAGTACTTC,CSGGEGEGSYEQYF
TRBJ1-5,many,TRBV20-1,-,16,TGCAGTGCCTGGGGATCGCGTGGGGGTAGCAATCAGCCCCAGCATTTT,CSAWGSRGGSNQPQHF
TRBJ1-2,few,TRBV7-2,TRBD1,12,TGTGCCAGGGGGACAGGGGAGAGTGGCTACACCTTC,CARGTGESGYTF
TRBJ2-6,-,TRBV15,-,19,TGTGCCACCAGCAGACTTCGGGGCCGAGGTCTAGGTGGGGCCAACGTCCTGACTTTC,CATSRLRGRGLGGANVLTF
TRBJ2-5,-,TRBV7-8,-,15,TGTGCCAGCAGCTTAGGAAGCGGGCGGGGGCAGACCCAGTACTTC,CASSLGSGRGQTQYF
TRBJ2-7,few,TRBV28,TRBD2,13,TGTGCCTCTACCAGGAGCGGGGGGGGTGAGCAGTACTTC,CASTRSGGGEQYF
TRBJ2-2,few,TRBV6-6,TRBD2,16,TGTGCCAGCAGCTCGCCCCCGGGAGGGAACCCCGGGGAGCTGTTTTTT,CASSSPPGGNPGELFF